This TCR beta chain was documented in a study of blood T cells in healthy people across ages. A sample-barcoded 5' primer and a J-beta primer mix were used in a second PCR of roughly 7 to 12 cycles. TCRdb processed the 5' RACE reads anew with MiXCR; each CDR3 protein has one entry. The sample carries about 1.4 million distinct CDR3 sequences, around 59% recorded once. In its sample, this clonotype was seen a few times. The authors extracted at least 6 micrograms of total RNA per sample. The receptor was isolated from a man between 18 and 29 years old in good health. Sequencing was carried out using blood.

CDR3 in DNA: TGTGCCAGCAGCTTAGTCGGGAACAACAATGAGCAGTTCTTC. Protein sequence: CASSLVGNNNEQFF. The rearrangement joins TRBV7-9 to TRBJ2-1, with D perhaps TRBD2 (5 bases). V was trimmed by 1 base and J by 5 bases, leaving 9 bases between them. The length of the CDR3 is 14 residues. Per the germline V gene, CDR1 is SEHNR and CDR2 is FQNEAQ (reference sequence).